This entry lists 14 T cell receptor beta chains sequenced from one sample in a study of blood T cell repertoires in COVID-19. Assay used: immunoSEQ multiplex PCR; TCRdb lists only in-frame clones, some missing. The top ten hold 3% to 4% of the sample, which has 200,000 to 300,000 clones, approximately 86% seen once. Specimen: PBMCs or T cells enriched from blood (not recorded which). The receptor set was obtained from a woman aged 35 to 49 with acute COVID-19.

The chain uses TRBV11-3 and TRBJ2-3; the match to TRBD1 covers 8 bases. CDR3 length: 15 residues. The V gene end was trimmed by 2 bases and the J gene end by 6 bases; junction bases not matched to a gene: 7. CDR1 is SGHNT, CDR2 YENEEA, per germline. CDR3 in amino acids: CASSLRQGYFDTQYF. CDR3 nucleotides: TGTGCCAGCAGCTTAAGACAGGGGTACTTTGATACGCAGTATTTT.

This chain joins TRBV29-1 and TRBJ2-3; D is possibly TRBD1 (7 bases). Germline lookup yields CDR1 SQVTM and CDR2 ANQGSEA. Trimming removed 7 bases at V and 6 bases at J, with 20 bases between. CDR3 length: 14 residues. The CDR3, as DNA: TGCAGCGGGGATCGAGACAGGGAGGCCGATACGCAGTATTTT. Translated: CSGDRDREADTQYF.

V gene TRBV3-1 (or the pseudogene TRBV3-2) combines with J gene TRBJ2-1; D not resolved. V was shortened by 4 bases and J by 0 bases, with 7 bases between the two germline ends. This CDR3 is 14 amino acids long. Germline V gives CDR1 LGHDT, CDR2 YNNKEL (reference sequence). The CDR3 DNA sequence: TGTGCCAGCAGCCTGGAGAGCTCCTACAATGAGCAGTTCTTC. Protein sequence: CASSLESSYNEQFF.

The CDR3 nucleotides are TGTGCCAGCAGCCCCCACAGGGCTATTAGAGAAAAACTGTTTTTT. It encodes CASSPHRAIREKLFF. J is TRBJ1-4 and V is TRBV6-5; maybe TRBD1 (6 bases). CDR3 length: 15 residues. Germline V gives CDR1 MNHEY, CDR2 SVGAGI. V was pared by 6 bases and J by 8 bases, with 19 bases between.

J is TRBJ1-4 and V is TRBV7-9; 8 nucleotides align to TRBD1. This CDR3 is built from 14 residues. The J segment lost 8 bases and the V segment lost 5 bases, leaving 7 bases of the junction unmatched. Germline values: CDR1 SEHNR, CDR2 FQNEAQ (reference sequence). The CDR3 spells CASSTTGAGEKLFF. The CDR3 DNA follows: TGTGCCAGCAGCACGACAGGGGCGGGAGAAAAACTGTTTTTT. Based on the CDR3 plus reference TRBV7-9 and TRBJ1-4, the full variable domain is DTGVSQNPRHKITKRGQNVTFRCDPISEHNRLYWYRQTLGQGPEFLTYFQNEAQLEKSRLLSDRFSAERPKGSFSTLEIQRTEQGDSAMYLCASSTTGAGEKLFFGSGTQLSVL.

The CDR3 region is CASNRGLARQYF. In nucleotides, the CDR3 is TGTGCCAGCAACAGGGGTTTGGCGCGGCAGTACTTC. This chain uses TRBV28 with TRBJ2-7; TRBD1 matches 7 bases. CDR3 length: 12 amino acids. V dropped 7 bases and J dropped 9; count of bases not matched to a gene: 9. CDR1 is MDHEN, CDR2 SYDVKM, per germline.

This chain joins TRBV30 and TRBJ2-3, with D maybe TRBD2 (7 bases). The CDR3 runs to 12 residues. Trimming cost V 3 bases and J 5 bases, with 9 bases left between them. Germline V CDR1 and CDR2: GTSNPN, SVGIG (reference sequence). The CDR3 loop reads CAWRGGQDTQYF. The CDR3 coding sequence is TGTGCCTGGAGGGGGGGGCAAGATACGCAGTATTTT.

The chain has TRBV24-1 and TRBJ2-1; 10 nucleotides match TRBD1. Trimming cost V 11 bases and J 8 bases; bases outside gene matches: 11. Per the germline V gene, CDR1 is KGHDR and CDR2 is SFDVKD. The CDR3 runs 14 residues. For the CDR3, the DNA is TGTGCCATTGCCCGGGACAGGGGAGGGCATGAGCAGTTCTTC. This translates into CAIARDRGGHEQFF.

The chain combines TRBV13 with TRBJ2-4; 8 bases line up with TRBD2. This CDR3 contains 19 residues. In germline, CDR1 is PRHDT, CDR2 FYEKMQ (reference sequence). The trim removed 5 bases at V and 0 bases at J, leaving 15 bases unmatched. CDR3 DNA sequence: TGTGCCAGCAGCCTCGAAGGGCTAGCGGGCTCTTTAGCCAAAAACATTCAGTACTTC. It yields the protein CASSLEGLAGSLAKNIQYF.

In its sample, this clone was seen a few times. The J gene is TRBJ2-3, the V gene TRBV19; tentatively, D is TRBD2 (6 bases). CDR1 and CDR2 (germline): LNHDA, SQIVND (reference sequence). The CDR3 consists of 13 residues. The V end lost 4 bases, the J end lost 4 bases, and 9 bases lay between the germline ends. As DNA, the CDR3 is TGTGCCAGTAGTACCCGGGAGTCAGATACGCAGTATTTT. Residues: CASSTRESDTQYF. Using reference TRBV19 and TRBJ2-3 for the parts outside the CDR3, the full variable domain is DGGITQSPKYLFRKEGQNVTLSCEQNLNHDAMYWYRQDPGQGLRLIYYSQIVNDFQKGDIAEGYSVSREKKESFPLTVTSAQKNPTAFYLCASSTRESDTQYFGPGTRLTVL.

This clone was counted only a few times. This chain joins TRBV29-1 and TRBJ1-2, with D possibly being TRBD1 (6 bases). CDR3 length equals 14 residues. Deletions cut 0 bases from V and 8 bases from J, with 16 bases between. Germline loops: CDR1 SQVTM, CDR2 ANQGSEA. CDR3 nucleotide sequence: TGCAGCGTTGAAGAACGGTACAGGGAGAGCGGCTACACCTTC. This gives the protein CSVEERYRESGYTF.

This clone showed up just once. The chain uses TRBV5-1 and TRBJ1-1; 7 positions agree with TRBD1. CDR1 SGHRS and CDR2 YFSETQ come from the germline V gene. With V trimmed by 8 bases and J by 7 bases, 14 bases remained unmatched. The CDR3 consists of 14 residues. This chain's CDR3 is CARLTLTGEDEAFF. DNA of the CDR3: TGCGCCAGGCTGACCCTCACAGGGGAGGATGAAGCTTTCTTT.

The chain employs TRBV3-1 (or the pseudogene TRBV3-2) and TRBJ1-3, with TRBD1 matching over 7 bases. The trim removed 0 bases at V and 0 bases at J, leaving 2 bases unmatched. The CDR3 is 16 amino acids. Germline CDR1 is LGHDT and CDR2 is YNNKEL (reference sequence). CDR3 in amino acids: CASSQEGQYSGNTIYF. The CDR3, as DNA: TGTGCCAGCAGCCAAGAGGGACAGTACTCTGGAAACACCATATATTTT.

The chain couples TRBV11-3 to TRBJ2-5; 10 positions match TRBD2. Germline CDR1 SGHNT, CDR2 YENEEA. The CDR3 contains 16 residues. After removal of 3 bases from V and 2 bases from J, the junction contained 6 bases not matched to a gene. The CDR3 is CASSFRGLAVQETQYF. CDR3 bases: TGTGCCAGCAGCTTTCGCGGACTAGCGGTTCAAGAGACCCAGTACTTC.